Presented here are 18 T cell receptor beta chains from one specimen sequenced in a study of cytomegalovirus exposure and HLA in healthy donors (dated by TCRdb to the late 2010s). The library was generated by the immunoSEQ multiplex PCR assay. A mixture of 60 forward primers for TCR Vbeta segments and 13 reverse primers for TCR Jbeta segments was used in the multiplex PCR. Entries here come from immuneACCESS through TCRdb and include only in-frame sequences with V and J called. Some clones fail to appear in such tables; in the studies checked, an unresolved V gene covers under half of the shortfall, and the cause of the remainder is unknown. This sample gives 100,000 to 150,000 clones in total; about 71% of them show up just once. The ten largest clones represent around 3% of the sample. Sample: PBMCs. Source of these receptors: a woman between 50 and 59 years old in good health and CMV-seronegative.

This chain links TRBV19 with TRBJ2-3; tentatively, D is TRBD1 (7 bases). V was shortened by 4 bases and J by 4 bases, with 18 bases between the two germline ends. This CDR3 comprises 16 residues. Germline V gene data show CDR1 as LNHDA and CDR2 as SQIVND (reference sequence). The CDR3 spells CASSSLVGGTADTQYF. For the CDR3, the DNA is TGTGCCAGTAGTAGTCTCGTGGGCGGGACAGCAGATACGCAGTATTTT.

V gene TRBV11-2 combines with J gene TRBJ2-4; possibly TRBD2 for D (6 bases). V shed 5 bases and J shed 6 bases, with 17 bases lying between them. Germline CDR1 is SGHAT and CDR2 is FQNNGV. The CDR3 is 15 residues long. The DNA of the CDR3 is TGTGCCAGCAGCCTTAGCGGCACTCGCGGAAACATTCAGTACTTC. This codes for CASSLSGTRGNIQYF.

The chain couples TRBV4-2 to TRBJ2-7; 10 bases map to TRBD2. Germline V CDR1 and CDR2: LGHNA, YNFKEQ. V lost 8 bases and J lost 5; bases outside the gene matches: 12. The CDR3 contains 15 residues. This CDR3 is CASGQRASGSNEQYF. The CDR3 nucleotides read TGTGCCAGCGGACAGAGGGCTAGCGGGAGTAACGAGCAGTACTTC.

J is TRBJ2-7 and V is TRBV7-8; 7 positions match TRBD2. The germline gives CDR1 SGHVS, CDR2 FQNEAQ. V dropped 8 bases and J dropped 3; count of bases not matched to a gene: 7. The CDR3 extends over 13 amino acids. The CDR3 bases are TGTGCCAGCGGAAGGGCTAGCGGCTACGAGCAGTACTTC. Its protein product is CASGRASGYEQYF.

The chain uses TRBV6-5 and TRBJ2-7, with D perhaps TRBD2 (6 bases). V lost 7 bases to trimming and J lost 5 bases, with 21 bases between them. Germline lookup yields CDR1 MNHEY and CDR2 SVGAGI. The CDR3 loop spans 15 amino acids. The CDR3 is CASKSVGAGNHEQYF. CDR3 coding DNA: TGTGCCAGCAAAAGCGTCGGGGCGGGGAATCACGAGCAGTACTTC.

This clone occurred once. The chain combines TRBV7-9 with TRBJ2-5, with 9 bases identical to TRBD2. Near its end, the DNA agrees better with TRBJ2-7, so the J call may be wrong. Looked up from germline, CDR1 is SEHNR and CDR2 is FQNEAQ (reference sequence). There are 14 residues in the CDR3. DNA for the CDR3: TGTGCCAGCAGCCGACTAGCGGTGGCCTACGAGCAGTACTTC. Its translation is CASSRLAVAYEQYF.

Comments on this clone: One end of the junction fails to match germline, which may point to a read error. This chain uses TRBV7-9 with TRBJ1-2; 7 bases are a match to TRBD1. This CDR3 spans 13 amino acids. The V gene's germline CDR1 is SEHNR and CDR2 FQNEAQ (reference sequence). As DNA, the CDR3 is TGTTCCAGCAGCTTGGGACAGAACTATGGCTACACCTTC. Translating it yields CSSSLGQNYGYTF.

A word on this clone: The identical CDR3 is also encoded by other nucleotide sequences in the sample. CDR3 region: CAGGQGFGGYTF. The CDR3 region has the DNA TGTGCTGGAGGACAGGGGTTCGGTGGCTACACCTTC. J is TRBJ1-2 and V is TRBV28; 9 bases align to TRBD1. Germline values: CDR1 MDHEN, CDR2 SYDVKM. There are 12 residues in the CDR3.

V is TRBV2 and J is TRBJ1-4; D is undetermined. CDR1 and CDR2 from the germline V gene are SNHLY and FYNNEI. V lost 11 bases and J 3 bases, leaving 13 bases between the germline ends. The CDR3 contains 13 residues. CDR3 in DNA: TGTGCCGGAACCCGGGAGGCTAATGAAAAACTGTTTTTT. Protein sequence: CAGTREANEKLFF.

The rearrangement uses TRBV5-1 and TRBJ2-4, with a tentative D call TRBD2 (6 bases). The V end was cut by 4 bases, the J end by 3 bases, with 17 bases between. Germline CDR1 reads SGHRS; CDR2 reads YFSETQ. The CDR3 spans 16 residues. DNA of the CDR3: TGCGCCAGCAGCATAGGACTAACTAATGACAAAAACATTCAGTACTTC. It is translated as CASSIGLTNDKNIQYF.

This clone was counted a few times. The V call is TRBV7-3, the J call TRBJ1-1; perhaps TRBD1 as D (6 bases). The length of the CDR3 is 17 residues. Germline V gene sequence: CDR1 SGHTA, CDR2 FQGTGA. Trimming removed 5 bases at V and 5 bases at J, with 24 bases between. The CDR3 region is CASSLVGGAEGWTEAFF. The CDR3 DNA sequence: TGTGCCAGCAGCCTGGTCGGGGGGGCCGAGGGGTGGACTGAAGCTTTCTTT.

This chain joins TRBV5-1 and TRBJ2-3; TRBD1 might be the D (5 bases). The V end lost 2 bases, the J end lost 6 bases, and 10 bases lay between the germline ends. Germline assignment: CDR1 SGHRS and CDR2 YFSETQ. The CDR3 has 13 residues. The CDR3 region has the DNA TGCGCCAGCAGCTTCAGGGATAGGGATACGCAGTATTTT. The encoded protein is CASSFRDRDTQYF.

This clone has just one count. The chain's CDR3 is CATSGQTGIVGGYTF. CDR3 bases: TGTGCCACCAGCGGACAGACAGGGATAGTGGGAGGCTACACCTTC. The genes are TRBV15 and TRBJ1-2, with TRBD1 matching over 7 bases. The CDR3 sequence is 15 residues long. In germline, CDR1 is LNHNV, CDR2 YYDKDF (reference sequence). Trimming took 5 bases from V and 8 from J; bases not matched to a gene: 14.

V is TRBV27 and J is TRBJ2-7; the D gene is possibly TRBD2 (5 bases). The V gene's germline CDR1 is MNHEY and CDR2 SMNVEV (reference sequence). The CDR3 consists of 13 residues. Trimming stripped 5 bases from V and 3 bases from J, with 11 bases between. For the CDR3, the DNA is TGTGCCAGCAGTCGGGGTGATTTCTACGAGCAGTACTTC. This translates into CASSRGDFYEQYF.

In this sample, this clone turned up a few times. This chain connects TRBV27 to TRBJ2-2; TRBD2 matches 12 bases. The CDR3 covers 14 residues. V dropped 6 bases and J dropped 8; count of bases not matched to a gene: 4. Germline V gives CDR1 MNHEY, CDR2 SMNVEV (reference sequence). CDR3 residues: CASRGLAGLGELFF. As DNA, the CDR3 is TGTGCCAGCAGAGGACTAGCGGGATTAGGGGAGCTGTTTTTT.

This clone was picked up a small number of times. The DNA for the CDR3 is TGTGCCAGCACCGTCGACAGGGTGGCAACTGAAGCTTTCTTT. The encoded protein is CASTVDRVATEAFF. The gene calls are TRBV28 and TRBJ1-1; TRBD1 agrees at 7 bases. J lost 5 bases, V lost 7 bases, and 10 bases had no gene match. Germline V lookup: CDR1 MDHEN, CDR2 SYDVKM. The CDR3 totals 14 residues.

The gene calls are TRBV23-1 and TRBJ2-1; TRBD2 matches at 8 bases. Being an ORF, TRBV23-1 has a function that is uncertain. The CDR3 is 17 residues long. V lost 1 base, J lost 8 bases, and 13 bases stayed unmatched. The CDR3 sequence is CASSQWSSSGRLDEQFF. DNA for the CDR3: TGCGCCAGCAGTCAATGGTCCTCCAGCGGGAGACTCGATGAGCAGTTCTTC.

This clone was found a few times. The chain joins TRBV18 to TRBJ1-5; TRBD1 is a possible D gene (6 bases). CDR1 is KGHSH, CDR2 LQKENI, per germline. The V and J ends lost 3 bases and 6 bases respectively, with 15 bases between them. The CDR3 is made up of 15 amino acids. The CDR3 region is CASSPNRDGTQPQHF. In DNA, the CDR3 is TGTGCCAGCTCACCCAACAGGGACGGGACTCAGCCCCAGCATTTT.